The 15 T cell receptor beta chains below were found in one sample sequenced in a study of blood T cell repertoires in COVID-19. Data came from immunoSEQ multiplex PCR; TCRdb stores just in-frame clones and leaves some out. This table has under 500,000 clones, approximately 90% appearing once. Source material: PBMCs or T cells enriched from blood (not recorded which). The receptors stem from a man aged 25 to 40 who had recovered from COVID-19.

The rearrangement uses TRBV10-2 and TRBJ2-7; 9 bases agree with TRBD1. Germline lookup yields CDR1 WSHSY and CDR2 SAAADI. The CDR3 consists of 15 residues. Unmatched junction bases numbered 4, after V lost 1 base and J lost 3 bases. The CDR3 sequence: CASSEFMGQGYEQYF. Here the CDR3 DNA reads TGCGCCAGCAGTGAGTTTATGGGACAGGGCTACGAGCAGTACTTC.

The rearrangement joins TRBV27 to TRBJ2-7; 12 nucleotides align to TRBD2. The ends lost 5 bases at V and 4 bases at J; junction bases unmatched: 0. Germline V gene sequence: CDR1 MNHEY, CDR2 SMNVEV (reference sequence). The CDR3 loop spans 13 amino acids. The CDR3 region is CASSLAGGYEQYF. CDR3 sequence (DNA): TGTGCCAGCAGTCTAGCGGGAGGGTACGAGCAGTACTTC.

The CDR3, as DNA: TGTGCCAGCAGCTTGGGGGAGGATCAGCCCCAGCATTTT. Amino acids: CASSLGEDQPQHF. J is TRBJ1-5 and V is TRBV7-6; the D gene is possibly TRBD1 (5 bases). There are 13 residues in the CDR3. V was shortened by 3 bases and J by 5 bases, with 8 bases between the two germline ends. Germline V gene sequence: CDR1 SGHVS, CDR2 FNYEAQ.

The genes are TRBV28 and TRBJ2-1; a weak D match, TRBD2 (5 bases). With 3 bases removed from V and 10 bases from J, the gap between germline ends came to 10 bases. From germline, CDR1 is MDHEN and CDR2 SYDVKM. The CDR3 sequence is 12 residues long. CDR3 amino acids: CASSLRAREQFF. CDR3 coding DNA: TGTGCCAGCAGTTTGCGGGCTCGGGAGCAGTTCTTC.

The chain employs TRBV4-1 and TRBJ2-3, with no clear D. This CDR3 is built from 14 residues. The V end was cut by 0 bases, the J end by 4 bases, with 8 bases between. Per germline, CDR1 MGHRA and CDR2 YSYEKL. CDR3 sequence reads: CASSQDILADTQYF. CDR3 in DNA: TGCGCCAGCAGCCAAGATATCCTAGCAGATACGCAGTATTTT.

This clone was observed once. The chain is built from TRBV28 and TRBJ1-6, with 7 bases lining up with TRBD1. Per the germline V gene, CDR1 is MDHEN and CDR2 is SYDVKM. With V trimmed by 6 bases and J by 10 bases, 12 bases remained unmatched. The CDR3 is made up of 15 amino acids. The CDR3: CASRGVMGQRSPLHF. CDR3 bases: TGTGCCAGCAGGGGGGTTATGGGACAGCGATCACCCCTCCACTTT.

The gene calls are TRBV28 and TRBJ2-7; 10 bases align to TRBD2. CDR1 is MDHEN, CDR2 SYDVKM, per germline. The CDR3 has 17 amino acids. V lost 6 bases, J lost 7 bases, and 18 bases stayed unmatched. This CDR3 reads CASSVGGSGRVLLEQYF. DNA of the CDR3: TGTGCCAGCAGCGTAGGGGGAAGCGGGAGGGTCCTTTTAGAGCAGTACTTC.

The chain uses TRBV9 and TRBJ1-2; D is unclear. This CDR3 comprises 15 residues. Germline V gene sequence: CDR1 SGDLS, CDR2 YYNGEE. The V gene lost 3 bases and the J gene lost 8 bases, with 20 bases spanning the gap. The CDR3 nucleotides read TGTGCCAGCAGCGGCCCCGCTCCCTGGAGTGTCGGCTACACCTTC. Protein product: CASSGPAPWSVGYTF.

V is TRBV28 and J is TRBJ1-2; the D is unclear. The germline V and J ends were trimmed by 10 bases and 7 bases, with 10 bases remaining between them. This CDR3 comprises 10 residues. From germline, CDR1 is MDHEN and CDR2 SYDVKM. The CDR3 here is CATVLVGYTF. For the CDR3, the DNA is TGTGCCACCGTACTCGTTGGCTACACCTTC.

The V gene is TRBV28, the J gene TRBJ1-4; 7 positions match TRBD1. The CDR3 consists of 13 residues. In germline, CDR1 is MDHEN, CDR2 SYDVKM. Trimming at V came to 8 bases and at J to 4 bases, leaving 4 bases not matched to a gene. The CDR3 nucleotides read TGTGCCAGCGGGACAGCAAATAATGAAAAACTGTTTTTT. Protein: CASGTANNEKLFF.

J is TRBJ2-7 and V is TRBV3-1 (or the pseudogene TRBV3-2), with D possibly TRBD1 on 6 matching bases. The CDR3 sequence is 12 residues long. With 4 bases removed from V and 4 bases from J, the gap between germline ends came to 8 bases. Looked up from germline, CDR1 is LGHDT and CDR2 is YNNKEL (reference sequence). The CDR3 reads CASSRGPYEQYF. The CDR3 DNA is TGTGCCAGCAGCCGGGGGCCTTACGAGCAGTACTTC.

This clone was seen once. Other DNA sequences of this sample code for an identical CDR3. The V gene is TRBV3-1 (or the pseudogene TRBV3-2), the J gene TRBJ2-5, with TRBD1 as a possible D gene (6 bases). The CDR3 sequence is 13 residues long. Trimming cost V 3 bases and J 5 bases, with 10 bases left between them. Germline CDR1 is LGHDT and CDR2 is YNNKEL (reference sequence). CDR3 sequence reads: CASSQTGAETQYF. As DNA, the CDR3 is TGTGCCAGCAGCCAGACAGGAGCGGAGACCCAGTACTTC.

J is TRBJ1-5 and V is TRBV18, with D uncertain. Trimming pared 3 bases from V and 9 bases from J, leaving 12 bases between. Per the germline V gene, CDR1 is KGHSH and CDR2 is LQKENI. The CDR3 totals 13 residues. The CDR3: CASSPSDSRPQHF. The CDR3 region has the DNA TGTGCCAGCTCACCCTCTGACTCGAGGCCCCAGCATTTT.

This clone was observed once. The chain joins TRBV5-4 to TRBJ2-1, with 8 bases fitting TRBD2. After removal of 2 bases from V and 2 bases from J, the junction contained 3 bases not matched to a gene. This CDR3 spans 15 amino acids. Germline CDR1 is SGHNT and CDR2 is YYREEE (reference sequence). The CDR3 coding sequence is TGTGCCAGCAGCTTAACTAGCGGAGCCTACAATGAGCAGTTCTTC. Translation gives CASSLTSGAYNEQFF. The full variable domain, completed using reference TRBV5-4 and TRBJ2-1, is ETGVTQSPTHLIKTRGQQVTLRCSSQSGHNTVSWYQQALGQGPQFIFQYYREEENGRGNFPPRFSGLQFPNYSSELNVNALELDDSALYLCASSLTSGAYNEQFFGPGTRLTVL.

The rearrangement joins TRBV9 to TRBJ2-7; no clear D gene. V lost 0 bases to trimming and J lost 6 bases, with 10 bases between them. Germline V gives CDR1 SGDLS, CDR2 YYNGEE. The CDR3 consists of 13 residues. The CDR3 spells CASSVAFRSEQYF. The CDR3 nucleotides read TGTGCCAGCAGCGTAGCTTTCAGATCCGAGCAGTACTTC.